This note documents a single T cell receptor beta chain sequence. Its antigen is still unknown. Time point reported: peripheral blood 6 weeks after treatment start. This specimen belongs to a study of PD-L1 blockade in urothelial cancer. Study details: Patients with male sex and bladder-origin urothelial cancer accounted for about 85% of the roughly 30 enrolled. The authors examined blood 3 weeks (second dose) and 6 weeks after treatment start. Typically, measured as a median, blood samples had over 120,000 T cells. Study results and caveats: Better survival was predicted by below-median pretreatment blood TCR clonality.

Produced via immunoSEQ multiplex PCR; TCRdb's table is partial and in-frame only. The sample has tens of thousands of clones, roughly nine tenths seen once. Trimming took 3 bases from V and 0 from J; bases not matched to a gene: 7. Germline CDR1 reads MDHEN; CDR2 reads SYDVKM. The CDR3 loop spans 16 amino acids. The sample here was PBMCs, taken around atezolizumab (anti-PD-L1) treatment. This TCR was recovered from a man between 65 and 79 years old with urothelial cancer. The J gene is TRBJ2-7, the V gene TRBV28; 8 nucleotides match TRBD2. The CDR3: CASSLRGVRSSYEQYF. The CDR3 DNA reads TGTGCCAGCAGTTTGCGGGGGGTCAGGTCCTCCTACGAGCAGTACTTC.